The 26 T cell receptor beta chains reported below all come from one sample, sequenced in a study of T cell repertoires in cytomegalovirus infection. Antigen specificity for these receptors is unknown. TCRdb itself ran the reads through MiXCR, one entry per CDR3 protein. The data contain about 830,000 distinct CDR3 sequences, 32% of them singletons. The input for sequencing was cultured CD8+ T cells from PBMCs, taken from culture after CMV antigen stimulation. The origin of the receptors is a human donor in good health (CMV status not recorded). Some clones in this sample may be carry-over from other donors' samples.

This clonotype was recorded a few times. This rearrangement joins TRBV6-1 to TRBJ2-1; D is possibly TRBD2 (6 bases). Germline V gene sequence: CDR1 MNHNS, CDR2 SASEGT. The CDR3 runs 16 residues. Deletions cut 4 bases from V and 7 bases from J, with 20 bases between. CDR3 amino acids: CASSVYVGGEANEQFF. The CDR3 region has the DNA TGTGCCAGCAGTGTTTATGTCGGCGGGGAAGCAAATGAGCAGTTCTTC.

Only a few counts were recorded for this clonotype. CDR3 sequence (DNA): TGTGCCACCCTCCAGCGGGGGGGTTCCACAGATACGCAGTATTTT. Its protein is CATLQRGGSTDTQYF. The V and J genes are TRBV27 and TRBJ2-3; 10 positions agree with TRBD2. CDR3 size: 15 residues. Trimming removed 10 bases from V and 2 bases from J; junction bases left unmatched: 9. Germline V gives CDR1 MNHEY, CDR2 SMNVEV (reference sequence).

This clonotype was detected a few times. The chain recombines TRBV2 with TRBJ2-1; weak D call: TRBD2 (6 bases). CDR1 and CDR2 (germline): SNHLY, FYNNEI. The CDR3 spans 12 residues. With 7 bases removed from V and 5 bases from J, the gap between germline ends came to 9 bases. The CDR3 DNA is TGTGCCAGCAACCCGGGGGACAATGAGCAGTTCTTC. This translates into CASNPGDNEQFF.

The V gene is TRBV7-3, the J gene TRBJ2-2; 7 bases are shared with TRBD2. V trimming: 5 bases; J trimming: 5 bases; junction bases outside the gene matches: 11. The CDR3 runs to 16 residues. Germline V lookup: CDR1 SGHTA, CDR2 FQGTGA. The CDR3 DNA reads as TGTGCCAGCAGCGCCCCCGGGGGGAGTATGACCGGGGAGCTGTTTTTT. This gives the protein CASSAPGGSMTGELFF. Full variable domain (outside the CDR3, taken from reference TRBV7-3 and TRBJ2-2): GAGVSQTPSNKVTEKGKYVELRCDPISGHTALYWYRQSLGQGPEFLIYFQGTGAADDSGLPNDRFFAVRPEGSVSTLKIQRTERGDSAVYLCASSAPGGSMTGELFFGEGSRLTVL.

Ten or more counts support this clonotype. The chain links TRBV7-2 to TRBJ2-7, with D maybe TRBD1 (6 bases). The CDR3 length is 14 residues. The V end lost 1 base, the J end lost 6 bases, and 13 bases lay between the germline ends. Looked up from germline, CDR1 is SGHTA and CDR2 is FQGNSA. CDR3 nucleotides: TGTGCCAGCAGCTTAGAACACAGGGTGGGCGAGCAGTACGTC. Protein sequence: CASSLEHRVGEQYV.

This clonotype has a handful of counts. The chain links TRBV12-3 or TRBV12-4 to TRBJ2-7; D perhaps matches TRBD2 (5 bases). The CDR3 totals 16 residues. V was cut by 6 bases and J by 5 bases, with 23 bases left in between. This CDR3 is CASSLGRGPPGDEQYF. CDR3 nucleotide sequence: TGTGCCAGCAGCTTGGGTCGAGGGCCACCGGGCGACGAGCAGTACTTC.

This clonotype was picked up many times. The chain links TRBV6-2 or TRBV6-3 to TRBJ2-5, with unresolved D. CDR1 is MNHEY, CDR2 SVGEGT, per germline. CDR3 length: 13 residues. Trimming removed 6 bases at V and 4 bases at J, with 12 bases between. CDR3 region: CASRPPLLETQYF. The CDR3 nucleotides are TGTGCCAGCAGACCTCCTTTATTAGAGACCCAGTACTTC.

Worth noting for this clonotype: Compared with germline, one end of the junction differs, possibly owing to a read error. V usage is TRBV6-6 and J usage is TRBJ2-3; 8 nucleotides line up with TRBD2. Germline lookup yields CDR1 MNHNY and CDR2 SVGAGI (reference sequence). The CDR3 runs 13 residues. Written as DNA, the CDR3 is TGTGTCAGCACCAGCGGGGGTATAGATAGGCAGTATTTT. Translated, it gives CVSTSGGIDRQYF.

This rearrangement joins TRBV7-8 to TRBJ1-4; 8 bases agree with TRBD1. Looked up from germline, CDR1 is SGHVS and CDR2 is FQNEAQ. This CDR3 has 16 amino acids. Trimming removed 5 bases from V and 4 bases from J; junction bases left unmatched: 9. CDR3 loop: CASSRTLTGDNEKLFF. DNA of the CDR3: TGTGCCAGCAGCCGAACCTTGACAGGGGATAATGAAAAACTGTTTTTT. The whole variable domain, filled in from reference TRBV7-8 and TRBJ1-4, reads GAGVSQSPRYKVAKRGQDVALRCDPISGHVSLFWYQQALGQGPEFLTYFQNEAQLDKSGLPSDRFFAERPEGSVSTLKIQRTQQEDSAVYLCASSRTLTGDNEKLFFGSGTQLSVL.

This clonotype was picked up a small number of times. The chain has TRBV19 and TRBJ2-3; 8 bases map to TRBD2. The germline gives CDR1 LNHDA, CDR2 SQIVND (reference sequence). CDR3 length: 15 residues. Germline trimming cut 7 bases from V and 2 bases from J; bases unmatched to any gene: 8. CDR3 loop: CASTPGSGATDTQYF. DNA for the CDR3: TGTGCCAGTACCCCGGGTAGCGGGGCCACAGATACGCAGTATTTT.

This clonotype was recorded many times. The rearrangement joins TRBV7-6 to TRBJ1-1; 10 bases fit TRBD1. CDR3 length: 15 amino acids. Trimming at V came to 4 bases and at J to 0 bases, leaving 2 bases not matched to a gene. The germline gives CDR1 SGHVS, CDR2 FNYEAQ. CDR3: CASSSGQGMNTEAFF. For the CDR3, the DNA is TGTGCCAGCAGCTCGGGACAGGGGATGAACACTGAAGCTTTCTTT.

The genes are TRBV28 and TRBJ2-6, with 7 bases identical to TRBD1. The CDR3 has 17 amino acids. After removal of 8 bases from V and 4 bases from J, the junction contained 14 bases not matched to a gene. The germline gives CDR1 MDHEN, CDR2 SYDVKM. CDR3 sequence (DNA): TGTGCCAGCGTTCCTAGGGGGCCTCCTGGGGGGGCCAACGTCCTGACTTTC. Translation gives CASVPRGPPGGANVLTF.

This clonotype was seen at least ten times. The chain joins TRBV6-2 or TRBV6-3 to TRBJ2-7; D call uncertain. V gave up 2 bases and J gave up 3 bases, with 5 bases separating them. The CDR3 loop spans 12 amino acids. Germline V gene sequence: CDR1 MNHEY, CDR2 SVGEGT. CDR3 region: CASSYKGYEQYV. The CDR3 nucleotides read TGTGCCAGCAGTTACAAGGGCTACGAGCAGTACGTC.

This clonotype was detected only a few times. The chain recombines TRBV27 with TRBJ2-2; 8 bases line up with TRBD1. Germline V gene lookup returns CDR1 MNHEY and CDR2 SMNVEV (reference sequence). The length of the CDR3 is 16 residues. With V trimmed by 2 bases and J by 7 bases, 9 bases remained unmatched. The CDR3 DNA sequence: TGTGCCAGCAGTTTAGGGGCGGCAGGGGGCCGCGGGGAGCTGTTTTTT. Its translation: CASSLGAAGGRGELFF.

The chain is built from TRBV27 and TRBJ2-5; maybe TRBD2 (6 bases). This CDR3 region has 14 residues. CDR1 and CDR2 from the germline V gene are MNHEY and SMNVEV (reference sequence). V lost 3 bases and J 6 bases, leaving 14 bases between the germline ends. CDR3 DNA: TGTGCCAGCAGTTTCATGGGGGGAGTCAAGACCCAGTACTTC. This gives the protein CASSFMGGVKTQYF.

The V call is TRBV19, the J call TRBJ2-7; D is unclear. Deletions cut 3 bases from V and 1 base from J, with 13 bases between. This CDR3 has 15 amino acids. Germline V CDR1 and CDR2: LNHDA, SQIVND (reference sequence). The chain's CDR3 is CASSITALRSYEQYF. In DNA, the CDR3 is TGTGCCAGTAGTATTACAGCCTTGAGGTCCTACGAGCAGTACTTC.

The chain combines TRBV10-3 with TRBJ1-1; D is undetermined. Germline CDR1 reads ENHRY; CDR2 reads SYGVKD. V lost 7 bases, J lost 1 base, and 10 bases lay in between. CDR3 size: 13 residues. This CDR3 reads CAITEDGNTEAFF. CDR3 bases: TGTGCCATCACGGAGGACGGGAACACTGAAGCTTTCTTT.

This clonotype turned up a few times. The V gene is TRBV10-3, the J gene TRBJ2-3, with TRBD2 matching 8 bases. Germline V gene lookup returns CDR1 ENHRY and CDR2 SYGVKD. Trimming removed 8 bases from V and 2 bases from J; junction bases left unmatched: 6. This CDR3 has 14 residues. For the CDR3, the DNA is TGTGCCATCGGGGGACTAGAGGTCACAGATACGCAGTATTTT. Translation gives CAIGGLEVTDTQYF.

This clonotype was observed at least ten times. This rearrangement joins TRBV7-2 to TRBJ2-3; D gene unclear. The CDR3 runs to 15 residues. CDR1 and CDR2 from the germline V gene are SGHTA and FQGNSA. The V end lost 5 bases, the J end lost 9 bases, and 21 bases lay between the germline ends. The CDR3 DNA sequence: TGTGCCAGCAGCCCCCCTCCGGCGTTTCCCGGGACGCAGTATTTT. Protein: CASSPPPAFPGTQYF.

The rearrangement links TRBV18 to TRBJ2-1; 8 bases are shared with TRBD1. J lost 1 base, V lost 2 bases, and 7 bases had no gene match. The CDR3 extends over 17 amino acids. The germline V gene has CDR1 KGHSH and CDR2 LQKENI. The CDR3: CASSPKTGARSYNEQFF. The CDR3 region has the DNA TGTGCCAGCTCACCAAAGACAGGGGCCAGATCCTACAATGAGCAGTTCTTC.

The chain links TRBV4-1 to TRBJ2-7, with D perhaps matching TRBD2 (8 bases). V dropped 2 bases and J dropped 0 bases, with 14 bases sitting between them. CDR3 length: 16 amino acids. Germline V gene data show CDR1 as MGHRA and CDR2 as YSYEKL. The CDR3 DNA is TGCGCCAGCAGCCAAATTAGCGGGACAGTCTCCTACGAGCAGTACTTC. Translation gives CASSQISGTVSYEQYF.

In its sample, this clonotype was seen many times. The chain joins TRBV7-8 to TRBJ2-1; TRBD1 matches at 8 bases. The V and J ends lost 0 bases and 7 bases, in that order; junction bases with no gene match: 11. This CDR3 spans 17 amino acids. Germline values: CDR1 SGHVS, CDR2 FQNEAQ. CDR3 DNA sequence: TGTGCCAGCAGCTTAGCAAGACAGGGGTCTCTCGGGAATGAGCAGTTCTTC. The encoded protein is CASSLARQGSLGNEQFF.

Turning to this clonotype: Being one base from a much bigger clone, this may be a read error. This sequence joins TRBV12-3 or TRBV12-4 and TRBJ1-1; D remains ambiguous. The CDR3 totals 13 residues. DNA for the CDR3: TGTGTCAGCGGGCTCAGCCTGAACACTGAAGCTTTCTTT. It translates to CVSGLSLNTEAFF.

Comments on this clonotype: It may be a read error: a sequence one base away is much more abundant. The V gene is TRBV28, the J gene TRBJ1-5; the D is unclear. Germline values: CDR1 MDHEN, CDR2 SYDVKM. The ends were cut back, 5 bases at V and 4 bases at J, with 9 bases in the middle. The CDR3 is made up of 13 amino acids. CDR3 DNA sequence: TGTGCCAGCAGTGTGCTGGTTAATCAGCCCCAGCATTTT. Its translation: CASSVLVNQPQHF.

The chain has TRBV4-3 and TRBJ1-1; 10 nucleotides align to TRBD1. J was trimmed by 3 bases and V by 1 base; bases with no gene match: 5. Germline V gene lookup returns CDR1 LGHNA and CDR2 YSLEER. The CDR3 covers 16 residues. CDR3 region: CASSQVGTGVHTEAFF. CDR3 sequence (DNA): TGCGCCAGCAGCCAAGTCGGGACAGGGGTCCACACTGAAGCTTTCTTT.

V and J are TRBV15 and TRBJ1-1; D not resolved. This CDR3 region has 13 residues. Germline values: CDR1 LNHNV, CDR2 YYDKDF (reference sequence). The ends were cut back, 0 bases at V and 6 bases at J, with 8 bases in the middle. CDR3 sequence reads: CATSRDLGAEAFF. The CDR3 DNA reads as TGTGCCACCAGCAGAGATCTAGGTGCTGAAGCTTTCTTT.